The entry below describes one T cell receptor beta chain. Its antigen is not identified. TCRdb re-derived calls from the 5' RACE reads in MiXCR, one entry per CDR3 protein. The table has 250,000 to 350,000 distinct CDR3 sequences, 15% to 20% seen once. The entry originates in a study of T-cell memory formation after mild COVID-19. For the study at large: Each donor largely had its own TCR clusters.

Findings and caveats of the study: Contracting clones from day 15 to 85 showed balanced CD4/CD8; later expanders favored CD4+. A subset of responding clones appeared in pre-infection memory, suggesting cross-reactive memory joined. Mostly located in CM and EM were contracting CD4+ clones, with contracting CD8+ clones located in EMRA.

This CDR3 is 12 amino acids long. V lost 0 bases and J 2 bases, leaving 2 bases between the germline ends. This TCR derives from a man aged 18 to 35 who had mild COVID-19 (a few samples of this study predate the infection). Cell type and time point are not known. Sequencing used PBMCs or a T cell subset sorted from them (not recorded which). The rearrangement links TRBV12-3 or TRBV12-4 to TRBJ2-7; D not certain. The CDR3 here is CASSLAAYEQYF. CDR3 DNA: TGTGCCAGCAGTTTAGCGGCCTACGAGCAGTACTTC.